Described below is a single TCR beta chain sequence and its context. TCRdb's table, derived via immunoSEQ multiplex PCR, lists solely in-frame clones and lacks some. The table shows some 350,000 clones, with around 91% occurring only once. Trimming cost V 5 bases and J 4 bases; bases outside gene matches: 1. This CDR3 region has 13 residues. From germline, CDR1 is ENHRY and CDR2 SYGVKD. The record originates from a study of blood T cell repertoires in COVID-19. At the level of the study: From T cells, B-cell-depleted T cells, or PBMCs came the material, which was cDNA or gDNA.

This clonotype was obtained from a man aged 18-30 years with active or convalescent COVID-19. The sample consisted of peripheral blood. The genes are TRBV10-3 and TRBJ2-3; 9 bases align to TRBD2. CDR3 bases: TGTGCCATCAGTAGGACTAGCGCAGATACGCAGTATTTT. Translating it yields CAISRTSADTQYF.